This entry features one T cell receptor beta chain sequence. These data are taken from a study of blood T cells in healthy people across ages. Sample-barcoded 5' priming and a J-beta primer mix drove a second PCR of roughly 6 to 12 cycles. TCRdb used MiXCR to reprocess the 5' RACE reads, holding one entry per CDR3 protein. The sample includes roughly 1,300,000 distinct CDR3 sequences, approximately 60% of them seen just once. The origin of this receptor is a man younger than 35 in good health. What was sequenced was blood.

The CDR3 region is CASSLKANEKLFF. CDR3 in DNA: TGTGCCAGCAGTTTAAAGGCTAATGAAAAACTGTTTTTT. V is TRBV12-3 or TRBV12-4 and J is TRBJ1-4; D remains ambiguous. The V end was cut by 2 bases, the J end by 3 bases, with 4 bases between. This CDR3 comprises 13 residues.